Below are 9 T cell receptor beta chains sequenced from a single sample in a study of blood T cell repertoires in COVID-19. The repertoire was sequenced with immunoSEQ multiplex PCR; TCRdb's copy has only in-frame clones and lacks some. The sample records under 300,000 clones, about 85% being singletons. Sequenced input: peripheral blood. These receptors came from a woman aged 55-75 years with active or convalescent COVID-19.

J is TRBJ2-1 and V is TRBV7-6, with a weak D call TRBD1 (6 bases). The germline CDR1 and CDR2 sequences are SGHVS and FNYEAQ. The CDR3 is made up of 15 amino acids. The V end was cut by 5 bases, the J end by 8 bases, with 19 bases between. The CDR3 region is CASSQESLEGDEQFF. CDR3 DNA sequence: TGTGCCAGCAGCCAAGAGAGTCTAGAGGGGGATGAGCAGTTCTTC.

The J gene is TRBJ2-3, the V gene TRBV10-2, with TRBD2 matching over 15 bases. V dropped 1 base and J dropped 4; count of bases not matched to a gene: 3. The germline V gene has CDR1 WSHSY and CDR2 SAAADI. The CDR3 consists of 17 residues. The CDR3 region is CASSELGLAGGADTQYF. DNA for the CDR3: TGCGCCAGCAGTGAGTTGGGACTAGCGGGGGGTGCAGATACGCAGTATTTT.

This chain joins TRBV27 and TRBJ2-2; D gene uncertain. This CDR3 has 16 amino acids. The V end was cut by 2 bases, the J end by 2 bases, with 12 bases between. CDR1 is MNHEY and CDR2 is SMNVEV in the germline V gene (reference sequence). The CDR3 DNA reads as TGTGCCAGCAGTTTACAGCCCCCAGGCAACACCGGGGAGCTGTTTTTT. This codes for CASSLQPPGNTGELFF.

This chain links TRBV5-5 with TRBJ2-5, with D tentatively TRBD2 (6 bases). CDR3 length: 13 residues. Germline values: CDR1 SGHKS, CDR2 YYEKEE (reference sequence). The V gene lost 3 bases and the J gene lost 5 bases, with 11 bases spanning the gap. CDR3 bases: TGTGCCAGCAGCTCCGGGGGTATGGAGACCCAGTACTTC. It encodes CASSSGGMETQYF.

This sequence joins TRBV6-6 and TRBJ2-1, with 8 positions matching TRBD2. Germline CDR1 and CDR2: MNHNY and SVGAGI (reference sequence). This CDR3 contains 15 residues. The ends lost 2 bases at V and 7 bases at J; junction bases unmatched: 7. The CDR3 bases are TGTGCCAGCAGTTACGGTCTAGCGGGTGGGAATGAGCAGTTCTTC. Its translation: CASSYGLAGGNEQFF.

The chain carries TRBV7-2 and TRBJ1-4; 9 bases are a match to TRBD1. This CDR3 has 14 amino acids. Germline trimming cut 5 bases from V and 8 bases from J; bases unmatched to any gene: 6. The germline CDR1 and CDR2 sequences are SGHTA and FQGNSA. The CDR3 nucleotides are TGTGCCAGCAGCCCCAGCGGGACAGGGGAAAAACTGTTTTTT. Translating it yields CASSPSGTGEKLFF.

The chain joins TRBV18 to TRBJ1-1, with D maybe TRBD1 (5 bases). V lost 6 bases and J lost 1, with 12 bases in between. CDR1 KGHSH and CDR2 LQKENI come from the germline V gene. The CDR3 has 14 amino acids. CDR3 sequence (DNA): TGTGCCAGCTCCCTAGGACACTCGAACACTGAAGCTTTCTTT. Protein: CASSLGHSNTEAFF.

The chain uses TRBV20-1 and TRBJ2-1; D is undetermined. The CDR3 runs 13 residues. Trimming shortened V by 6 bases and J by 0 bases, and 9 bases separated the two germline ends. The V gene's germline CDR1 is DFQATT and CDR2 SNEGSKA (reference sequence). The CDR3 DNA sequence: TGCAGTGCCAGTATTCTCTCCTACAATGAGCAGTTCTTC. Translation: CSASILSYNEQFF.

This chain connects TRBV6-5 to TRBJ1-2, with 7 bases that match TRBD1. This CDR3 comprises 14 residues. Per the germline V gene, CDR1 is MNHEY and CDR2 is SVGAGI. With 6 bases clipped from V and 0 bases from J, the junction kept 4 bases outside the gene matches. The CDR3 bases are TGTGCCAGCAGGCGGGACAGAACTAACTATGGCTACACCTTC. This gives the protein CASRRDRTNYGYTF.